What follows are 11 T cell receptor beta chains derived from one specimen sequenced in a study of blood T cell repertoires in COVID-19. Assay used: immunoSEQ multiplex PCR; TCRdb lists only in-frame clones, some missing. This table holds 150,000 to 200,000 clones, around three quarters found once. Specimen: PBMCs or T cells enriched from blood (not recorded which). The receptor set was obtained from a woman aged 45-59 years with acute COVID-19.

The chain has TRBV7-2 and TRBJ2-3; TRBD2 matches at 14 bases. CDR1 and CDR2 (germline): SGHTA, FQGNSA. There are 16 residues in the CDR3. V dropped 5 bases and J dropped 6; count of bases not matched to a gene: 7. The CDR3 DNA sequence: TGTGCCAGCAGCCCCGGACTAGCGGGGGGTTCGGATACGCAGTATTTT. Amino acid sequence: CASSPGLAGGSDTQYF.

The J gene is TRBJ2-7, the V gene TRBV6-2 or TRBV6-3, with 12 bases lining up with TRBD1. Germline values: CDR1 MNHEY, CDR2 SVGEGT. J gave up 3 bases and V 0 bases, and 3 bases lay outside the gene matches. CDR3 length: 16 amino acids. The CDR3 loop is CASSYSRDRGHYEQYV. CDR3 nucleotide sequence: TGTGCCAGCAGTTACTCGAGGGACAGGGGGCACTACGAGCAGTACGTC.

The chain couples TRBV24-1 to TRBJ2-2; the D is unclear. Per germline, CDR1 KGHDR and CDR2 SFDVKD. Trimming stripped 3 bases from V and 7 bases from J, with 5 bases between. The CDR3 runs to 12 residues. The CDR3 DNA sequence: TGTGCCACCAGTGATACTTACGGGGAGCTGTTTTTT. Protein sequence: CATSDTYGELFF.

This chain links TRBV30 with TRBJ1-6; D is uncertain. The CDR3 is 15 amino acids. Trimming removed 4 bases at V and 3 bases at J, with 13 bases between. Germline V lookup: CDR1 GTSNPN, CDR2 SVGIG (reference sequence). CDR3 bases: TGTGCCTGGAAGGAGGGTTTACACTATAATTCACCCCTCCACTTT. Translating it yields CAWKEGLHYNSPLHF.

This clone was observed once. The chain has TRBV28 and TRBJ1-3, with D possibly TRBD1 on 5 matching bases. Germline-derived CDR1 and CDR2 are MDHEN and SYDVKM. Deletions cut 7 bases from V and 0 bases from J, with 13 bases between. The CDR3 is 15 residues long. This CDR3 reads CASIGGSASGNTIYF. The CDR3, as DNA: TGTGCCAGCATTGGGGGGTCGGCCTCTGGAAACACCATATATTTT. Supplemented by reference TRBV28 and TRBJ1-3, the full variable domain reads DVKVTQSSRYLVKRTGEKVFLECVQDMDHENMFWYRQDPGLGLRLIYFSYDVKMKEKGDIPEGYSVSREKKERFSLILESASTNQTSMYLCASIGGSASGNTIYFGEGSWLTVV.

This clone was picked up many times. This chain uses TRBV25-1 with TRBJ1-6; D ambiguous. Trimming left V 4 bases short and J 7 bases short, with 11 bases between. Germline-derived CDR1 and CDR2 are MGHDK and SYGVNS. The CDR3 runs to 14 residues. CDR3 DNA sequence: TGTGCCAGCAGTGGACTCGTAGCCAATTCACCCCTCCACTTT. It codes for CASSGLVANSPLHF. Together with reference TRBV25-1 and TRBJ1-6, the CDR3 gives the full variable domain: EADIYQTPRYLVIGTGKKITLECSQTMGHDKMYWYQQDPGMELHLIHYSYGVNSTEKGDLSSESTVSRIRTEHFPLTLESARPSHTSQYLCASSGLVANSPLHFGNGTRLTVT.

This chain links TRBV28 with TRBJ1-2; the match to TRBD1 covers 7 bases. V lost 6 bases, J lost 4 bases, and 17 bases stayed unmatched. The CDR3 spans 17 residues. CDR1 and CDR2 (germline): MDHEN, SYDVKM. CDR3 loop: CASSITLEGRGAYGYTF. The CDR3 bases are TGTGCCAGCAGCATCACCCTAGAGGGCAGGGGGGCCTATGGCTACACCTTC.

V usage is TRBV9 and J usage is TRBJ1-4; D uncertain. V lost 2 bases and J lost 5, with 13 bases in between. Germline loops: CDR1 SGDLS, CDR2 YYNGEE. CDR3 length: 15 amino acids. CDR3 DNA: TGTGCCAGCAGCGTCAGTACGAGAGCGAATGAAAAACTGTTTTTT. Amino acids: CASSVSTRANEKLFF.

In this sample, this clone turned up once. The chain couples TRBV28 to TRBJ1-2; 7 bases fit TRBD1. The CDR3 is 14 residues long. CDR1 MDHEN and CDR2 SYDVKM come from the germline V gene. After removal of 7 bases from V and 4 bases from J, the junction contained 9 bases not matched to a gene. The CDR3 reads CASTLDRQSYGYTF. DNA for the CDR3: TGTGCCAGCACCCTGGACAGGCAAAGCTATGGCTACACCTTC.

The chain combines TRBV28 with TRBJ1-3, with a weak D call TRBD1 (5 bases). Germline V gene data show CDR1 as MDHEN and CDR2 as SYDVKM. The CDR3 spans 15 residues. Trimming removed 3 bases at V and 6 bases at J, with 15 bases between. Here the CDR3 DNA reads TGTGCCAGCAGTTTCCACCGGGGAGGGGTAAACACCATATATTTT. Protein product: CASSFHRGGVNTIYF. The variable domain in full, completed from reference TRBV28 and TRBJ1-3, reads DVKVTQSSRYLVKRTGEKVFLECVQDMDHENMFWYRQDPGLGLRLIYFSYDVKMKEKGDIPEGYSVSREKKERFSLILESASTNQTSMYLCASSFHRGGVNTIYFGEGSWLTVV.

The rearrangement links TRBV30 to TRBJ2-7; 9 positions match TRBD1. From germline, CDR1 is GTSNPN and CDR2 SVGIG (reference sequence). CDR3 length: 13 residues. J was trimmed by 4 bases and V by 2 bases; bases with no gene match: 3. The CDR3 protein is CAWSRDREYEQYV. CDR3 coding DNA: TGTGCCTGGAGTAGGGACAGGGAGTACGAGCAGTACGTC.